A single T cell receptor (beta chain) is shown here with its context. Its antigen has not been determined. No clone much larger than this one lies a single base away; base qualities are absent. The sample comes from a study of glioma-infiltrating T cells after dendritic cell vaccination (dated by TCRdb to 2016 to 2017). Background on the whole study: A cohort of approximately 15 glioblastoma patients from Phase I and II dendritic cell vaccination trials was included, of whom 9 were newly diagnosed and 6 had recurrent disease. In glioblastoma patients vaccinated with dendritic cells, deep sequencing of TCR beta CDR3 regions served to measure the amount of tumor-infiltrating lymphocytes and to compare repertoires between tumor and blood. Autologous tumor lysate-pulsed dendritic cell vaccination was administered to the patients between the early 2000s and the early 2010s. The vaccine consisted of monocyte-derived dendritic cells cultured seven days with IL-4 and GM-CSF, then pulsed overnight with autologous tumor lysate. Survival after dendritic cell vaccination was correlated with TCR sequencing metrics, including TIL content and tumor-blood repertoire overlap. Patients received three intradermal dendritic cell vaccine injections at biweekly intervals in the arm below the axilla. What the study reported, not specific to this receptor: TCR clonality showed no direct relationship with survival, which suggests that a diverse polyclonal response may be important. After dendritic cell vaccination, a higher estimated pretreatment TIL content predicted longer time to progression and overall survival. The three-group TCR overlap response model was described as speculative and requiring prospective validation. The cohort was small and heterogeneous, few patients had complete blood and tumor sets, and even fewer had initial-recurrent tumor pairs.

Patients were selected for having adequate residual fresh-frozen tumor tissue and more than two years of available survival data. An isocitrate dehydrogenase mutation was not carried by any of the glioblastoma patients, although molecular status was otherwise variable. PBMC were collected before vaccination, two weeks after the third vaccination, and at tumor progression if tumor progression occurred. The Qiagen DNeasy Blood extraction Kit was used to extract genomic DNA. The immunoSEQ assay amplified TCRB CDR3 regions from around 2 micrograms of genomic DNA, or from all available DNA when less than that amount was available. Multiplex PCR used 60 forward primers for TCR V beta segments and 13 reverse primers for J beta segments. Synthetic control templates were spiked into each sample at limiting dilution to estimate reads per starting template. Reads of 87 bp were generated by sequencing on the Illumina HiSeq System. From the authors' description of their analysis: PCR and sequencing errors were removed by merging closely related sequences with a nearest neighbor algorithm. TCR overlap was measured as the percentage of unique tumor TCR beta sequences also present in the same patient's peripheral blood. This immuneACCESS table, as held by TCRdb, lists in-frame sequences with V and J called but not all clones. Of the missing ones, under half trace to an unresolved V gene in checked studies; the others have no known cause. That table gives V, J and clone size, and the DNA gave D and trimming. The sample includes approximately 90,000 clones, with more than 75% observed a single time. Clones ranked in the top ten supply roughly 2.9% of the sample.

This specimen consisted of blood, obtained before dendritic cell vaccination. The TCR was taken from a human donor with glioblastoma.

The CDR3 here reads CATNRQAPNTGELFF. In nucleotide form, the sequence is TGTGCCACCAACCGACAGGCGCCGAACACCGGGGAGCTGTTTTTT. The receptor chain draws on TRBV19 and TRBJ2-2; the D gene is perhaps TRBD1, from 6 matching bases. Trimming costs V 10 bases and J 0 bases, and their ends lie 15 bases apart. The germline V gene encodes CDR1 LNHDA and CDR2 SQIVND (reference sequence). The CDR3 starts with the cysteine, ends with the phenylalanine, and has 15 residues. CDR3 DNA only is kept here, 45 bases in frame from base 1.